These T cell receptor beta chains were read from a single sample in a study of cytomegalovirus exposure and HLA in healthy donors. The table came from immunoSEQ multiplex PCR; TCRdb's copy has only in-frame clones and leaves some out. The sample has 98,000 or so clones; around 73% are singletons. The sample consisted of PBMCs. These receptors all come from a woman in her 40s in good health and CMV-seronegative. The CDR3 runs from the conserved cysteine through the conserved F or W. The order of the fields is V gene, J gene, D gene, CDR3 length, clone size, CDR3 protein, CDR3 DNA. The D gene is left open where the match is weak. Clone size, where shown, is once, few, many, or a class for clones that have expanded.

TRBV28,TRBJ2-7,TRBD2,14,.,CASSLKLAGGEQYF,TGTGCCAGCAGTTTGAAACTAGCGGGAGGGGAGCAGTACTTC
TRBV19,TRBJ1-1,TRBD1,15,.,CATKGLTGGDAEAFF,TGTGCCACTAAGGGCCTAACAGGGGGGGACGCTGAAGCTTTCTTT
TRBV27,TRBJ1-5,TRBD1,15,.,CASSLTGTGHQPQHF,TGTGCCAGCAGTTTAACCGGGACAGGGCATCAGCCCCAGCATTTT
TRBV7-8,TRBJ1-4,TRBD1,16,.,CASTKQGATTNEKLFF,TGTGCCAGCACCAAACAGGGGGCAACAACTAATGAAAAACTGTTTTTT
TRBV9,TRBJ2-6,TRBD1,18,.,CASSANGTGRAGANVLTF,TGTGCCAGCAGCGCAAACGGGACAGGGAGGGCTGGGGCCAACGTCCTGACTTTC
TRBV30,TRBJ2-7,.,14,.,CAWSSGQGLYEQYF,TGTGCCTGGAGTTCAGGGCAGGGGTTATACGAGCAGTACTTC
TRBV2,TRBJ2-5,TRBD1,13,.,CATLQGAGETQYF,TGTGCCACCCTCCAGGGGGCGGGAGAGACCCAGTACTTC
TRBV9,TRBJ2-5,.,18,.,CASSPGQEPGLPSGEQYF,TGTGCCAGCAGCCCTGGCCAAGAACCGGGACTACCCTCAGGGGAGCAGTACTTC
TRBV15,TRBJ2-7,.,16,.,CATSRDSNPTLYEQYF,TGTGCCACCAGCAGAGATTCGAACCCAACTCTCTACGAGCAGTACTTC
TRBV7-6,TRBJ2-2,TRBD2,16,.,CASSLGLAGNTGELFF,TGTGCCAGCAGCTTAGGTCTAGCGGGGAACACCGGGGAGCTGTTTTTT
TRBV4-3,TRBJ1-5,.,15,.,CASSQGVWSVQPQHF,TGCGCCAGCAGCCAAGGGGTGTGGAGTGTGCAGCCCCAGCATTTT
TRBV6-5,TRBJ1-2,.,14,once,CASSYAGQQIGYTF,TGTGCCAGCAGTTACGCGGGTCAGCAGATAGGTTACACCTTC
TRBV9,TRBJ1-1,.,15,.,CASSVTFADGAEAFF,TGTGCCAGCAGCGTAACGTTCGCTGACGGGGCTGAAGCTTTCTTT
TRBV4-3,TRBJ2-1,TRBD2,15,.,CASSQRKRGLSEQFF,TGCGCCAGCAGCCAGAGGAAGCGGGGCCTGAGTGAGCAGTTCTTC
TRBV4-1,TRBJ1-2,.,15,.,CASSQVSGANYGYTF,TGCGCCAGCAGCCAAGTTTCGGGAGCTAACTATGGCTACACCTTC
TRBV28,TRBJ2-7,TRBD1,15,.,CASSFMGQGAGEQYF,TGTGCCAGCAGTTTTATGGGACAGGGGGCGGGCGAGCAGTACTTC
TRBV7-2,TRBJ2-1,.,14,few,CASSFLGADNEQFF,TGTGCCAGCAGCTTCCTAGGTGCGGACAATGAGCAGTTCTTC
TRBV10-3,TRBJ2-2,.,13,.,CAISEAGTGELFF,TGTGCCATCAGTGAGGCAGGCACCGGGGAGCTGTTTTTT
TRBV19,TRBJ2-7,.,12,.,CASSMGTYEQYF,TGTGCCAGTAGTATGGGCACCTACGAGCAGTACTTC
TRBV28,TRBJ2-7,TRBD2,18,.,CASSPSGLERIYSYEQYF,TGTGCCAGCAGCCCCTCGGGACTAGAAAGGATTTACTCCTACGAGCAGTACTTC
TRBV7-2,TRBJ1-2,.,14,.,CASSLIGQTAGYTF,TGTGCCAGCAGCTTAATCGGACAAACGGCGGGCTACACCTTC
TRBV18,TRBJ1-2,.,13,.,CASSPLVSYGYTF,TGTGCCAGCTCACCACTCGTCTCCTATGGCTACACCTTC
TRBV2,TRBJ2-1,TRBD2,15,few,CASRLAGGLYNEQFF,TGTGCCAGTAGACTAGCGGGAGGGCTATACAATGAGCAGTTCTTC
TRBV28,TRBJ2-6,.,16,.,CASSATGISGANVLTF,TGTGCCAGCAGTGCTACAGGTATCTCTGGGGCCAACGTCCTGACTTTC
TRBV5-1,TRBJ1-2,.,12,once,CASSLLGGGYTF,TGCGCCAGCTCACTACTAGGGGGTGGCTACACCTTC
TRBV6-6,TRBJ2-7,TRBD1,13,.,CASSYPGGNEQYF,TGTGCCAGCAGTTACCCAGGGGGCAACGAGCAGTACTTC
TRBV7-9,TRBJ2-3,TRBD2,17,.,CASSLAGTSGITDTQYF,TGTGCCAGCAGCTTAGCGGGGACTAGCGGGATCACAGATACGCAGTATTTT
TRBV18,TRBJ2-7,.,13,.,CASSPPESYEQYF,TGTGCCAGCTCACCACCAGAGAGCTACGAGCAGTACTTC
TRBV6-6,TRBJ2-5,TRBD2,13,.,CASRLTSGPTQYF,TGTGCCAGCAGACTCACTAGCGGGCCCACCCAGTACTTC
TRBV6-1,TRBJ2-3,TRBD2,16,.,CASSGRLAVSTDTQYF,TGTGCCAGCAGTGGGCGACTAGCGGTTAGCACAGATACGCAGTATTTT
TRBV28,TRBJ1-3,.,15,few,CASTLLGSAGNTIYF,TGTGCCAGCACCCTTCTGGGGAGCGCTGGAAACACCATATATTTT
TRBV7-9,TRBJ1-6,.,15,.,CASSLFDIDNSPLHF,TGTGCCAGCAGCTTATTCGACATTGACAATTCACCCCTCCACTTT
TRBV7-2,TRBJ2-7,TRBD1,14,.,CASSLGQGGLEQYF,TGTGCCAGCAGCTTAGGACAGGGCGGTCTCGAGCAGTACTTC
TRBV5-6,TRBJ2-7,.,14,once,CASSPRSGGNEQYF,TGTGCCAGCAGCCCCCGTAGTGGGGGGAACGAGCAGTACTTC
TRBV5-8,TRBJ2-7,TRBD2,17,.,CASSLGLAATIPYEQYF,TGTGCCAGCAGCTTAGGACTAGCTGCCACAATCCCCTACGAGCAGTACTTC
TRBV18,TRBJ1-1,.,12,few,CASSSGITEAFF,TGTGCCAGCTCATCCGGTATCACTGAAGCTTTCTTT
TRBV19,TRBJ2-1,.,15,.,CASRGSTVNNNEQFF,TGTGCCAGTAGGGGATCGACAGTAAACAACAATGAGCAGTTCTTC
TRBV30,TRBJ2-7,.,12,.,CAWTRDSYEQYF,TGTGCCTGGACCCGAGACAGCTACGAGCAGTACTTC
TRBV2,TRBJ1-1,TRBD1,15,once,CASRPATGVVVEAFF,TGTGCCAGCAGGCCTGCTACAGGGGTTGTTGTAGAAGCTTTCTTT
TRBV6-5,TRBJ1-6,TRBD1,15,.,CASSYEGATNSPLHF,TGTGCCAGCAGTTACGAGGGGGCGACTAATTCACCCCTCCACTTT
TRBV4-2,TRBJ1-5,.,16,.,CASSQGSYNSNQPQHF,TGTGCCAGCAGCCAAGGGAGTTACAATAGCAATCAGCCCCAGCATTTT
TRBV19,TRBJ1-4,.,17,.,CASSPGQGRATNEKLFF,TGTGCCAGTAGTCCGGGCCAGGGCCGTGCAACTAATGAAAAACTGTTTTTT
TRBV19,TRBJ1-2,TRBD1,14,.,CASSIRDSDHGYTF,TGTGCCAGTAGTATTAGGGACAGTGATCATGGCTACACCTTC
TRBV5-4,TRBJ1-1,TRBD1,13,.,CASSKTQGIEAFF,TGTGCCAGCAGCAAGACACAGGGGATTGAAGCTTTCTTT
TRBV6-1,TRBJ2-7,.,12,.,CASSVSGYEQYF,TGTGCCAGCAGTGTCTCGGGCTACGAGCAGTACTTC
TRBV5-1,TRBJ1-4,.,14,.,CASSQGGGNEKLFF,TGCGCCAGCAGCCAAGGGGGGGGTAATGAAAAACTGTTTTTT
TRBV30,TRBJ2-7,TRBD2,14,.,CAWMRGAGSYEQYF,TGTGCCTGGATGCGGGGGGCGGGTTCCTACGAGCAGTACTTC